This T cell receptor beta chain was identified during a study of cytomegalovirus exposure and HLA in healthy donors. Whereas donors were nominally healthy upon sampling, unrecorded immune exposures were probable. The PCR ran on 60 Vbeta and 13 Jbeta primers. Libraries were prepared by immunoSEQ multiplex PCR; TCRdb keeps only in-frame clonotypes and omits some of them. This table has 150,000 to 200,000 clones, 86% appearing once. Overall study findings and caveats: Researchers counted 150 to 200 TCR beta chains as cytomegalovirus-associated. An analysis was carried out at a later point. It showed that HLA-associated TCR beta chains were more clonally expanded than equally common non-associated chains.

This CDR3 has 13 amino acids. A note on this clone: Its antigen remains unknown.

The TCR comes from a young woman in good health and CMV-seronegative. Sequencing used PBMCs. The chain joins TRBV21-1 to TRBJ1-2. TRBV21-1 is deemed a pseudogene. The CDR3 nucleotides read TGTGCCAGCAGCAAAGTGAGGGTTCGGGGCTACACCTTC. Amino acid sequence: CASSKVRVRGYTF.